The 18 T cell receptor beta chains listed next were all sequenced from one sample in a study of spatial heterogeneity in lung cancer. Notes on the study in general: Counts of expanded alpha and beta TCRs within tumors tracked the tumor nonsynonymous mutation count.

Indicated time point: sample taken at primary tumor resection. Their specific antigens are unknown. TCRdb processed the 5' RACE reads anew with MiXCR; each CDR3 protein has one entry. The table records 1,400 or so distinct CDR3 sequences, 10% to 15% of them present only once. The source material was lung tumor tissue, sampled at surgery. These receptors were taken from a female donor with early-stage non-small cell lung cancer.

By proportion, this clonotype is hyperexpanded. Since it is a stray read in a library aimed at alpha chains, this beta chain has a size that is not meaningful. This chain joins TRBV9 and TRBJ2-6, with D unclear. The germline V gene has CDR1 SGDLS and CDR2 YYNGEE. The CDR3 is made up of 15 amino acids. V lost 2 bases, J lost 0 bases, and 6 bases lay in between. Here the CDR3 DNA reads TGTGCCAGCAGCGTTGGGGACTCTGGGGCCAACGTCCTGACTTTC. Translating gives CASSVGDSGANVLTF.

This clonotype was seen a handful of times. Since the library was made to target alpha chains, this beta chain is a stray read and its abundance is not meaningful. The chain recombines TRBV6-6 with TRBJ1-4; no clear D. Trimming took off 2 bases at V and 5 bases at J, with 15 bases between the two ends. Germline lookup yields CDR1 MNHNY and CDR2 SVGAGI (reference sequence). This CDR3 has 16 residues. The chain's CDR3 is CASSYGYTPGNEKLFF. CDR3 DNA sequence: TGTGCCAGCAGTTACGGCTATACGCCGGGGAATGAAAAACTGTTTTTT.

This clonotype is labeled large. A library made for alpha chains picked up this beta chain off target, so its size means little. The chain links TRBV7-2 to TRBJ1-6, with 7 bases that match TRBD1. Germline CDR1 is SGHTA and CDR2 is FQGNSA. With 1 base clipped from V and 7 bases from J, the junction kept 10 bases outside the gene matches. The CDR3 length is 17 residues. CDR3 DNA sequence: TGTGCCAGCAGCTTAGTAGCGGTGGGGACAGTAAATTCACCCCTCCACTTT. It translates to CASSLVAVGTVNSPLHF.

In regard to this clonotype: Within a library made for alpha chains, this beta chain is off target, and its count is uninformative. This sequence joins TRBV2 and TRBJ2-7; possibly TRBD1 for D (5 bases). The germline gives CDR1 SNHLY, CDR2 FYNNEI. The ends were cut back, 10 bases at V and 0 bases at J, with 13 bases in the middle. The CDR3 consists of 13 residues. The CDR3 coding sequence is TGTGCCACCACACTACAGGTCTCCTACGAGCAGTACTTC. Protein product: CATTLQVSYEQYF.

Regarding this clonotype: Within a library made for alpha chains, this beta chain is off target, and its count is uninformative. The chain joins TRBV18 to TRBJ2-5; D uncertain. With 0 bases removed from V and 5 bases from J, the gap between germline ends came to 4 bases. Germline loops: CDR1 KGHSH, CDR2 LQKENI. The CDR3 totals 12 residues. The CDR3 loop reads CASSPPHETQYF. CDR3 nucleotides: TGTGCCAGCTCACCACCCCACGAGACCCAGTACTTC.

Concerning this clonotype: A library made for alpha chains picked up this beta chain off target, so its size means little. The chain employs TRBV18 and TRBJ2-4; 7 nucleotides agree with TRBD2. The CDR3 totals 14 residues. Per the germline V gene, CDR1 is KGHSH and CDR2 is LQKENI. V gave up 3 bases and J gave up 11 bases; unmatched junction bases: 10. The CDR3 DNA reads as TGTGCCAGCTCACCGGGAGGGGACGGAGGCCTTCAGTACTTC. As protein: CASSPGGDGGLQYF.

The table lists this clonotype with many counts. This beta chain is an unintended read in a library built for alpha chains; its size means little. DNA of the CDR3: TGTGCCAGCAGTGAAACCGGGACAGGGTACAACGAGCAGTACTTC. Protein sequence: CASSETGTGYNEQYF. The V call is TRBV2, the J call TRBJ2-7; TRBD1 matches at 9 bases. CDR1 and CDR2 from the germline V gene are SNHLY and FYNNEI. V was pared by 2 bases and J by 5 bases, with 7 bases of the junction left unmatched. The CDR3 sequence is 15 residues long. Full variable domain (missing parts from reference TRBV2 and TRBJ2-7): EPEVTQTPSHQVTQMGQEVILRCVPISNHLYFYWYRQILGQKVEFLVSFYNNEISEKSEIFDDQFSVERPDGSNFTLKIRSTKLEDSAMYFCASSETGTGYNEQYFGPGTRLTVT.

This clonotype is medium-sized within its sample. Within a library made for alpha chains, this beta chain is off target, and its count is uninformative. The J gene is TRBJ2-3, the V gene TRBV20-1; D is perhaps TRBD2 (6 bases). Germline values: CDR1 DFQATT, CDR2 SNEGSKA (reference sequence). The germline V and J ends were trimmed by 5 bases and 0 bases, with 18 bases remaining between them. The CDR3 contains 16 residues. CDR3 region: CSAPLPGDSSTDTQYF. CDR3 DNA sequence: TGCAGTGCTCCCCTTCCGGGGGACTCTAGCACAGATACGCAGTATTTT.

Relative to its sample, this clonotype is large. The library was prepared for alpha chains; this beta chain is a stray read, so its frequency means little. The genes are TRBV5-1 and TRBJ2-3; D is unresolved. V was cut by 1 base and J by 3 bases, with 6 bases left in between. Per the germline V gene, CDR1 is SGHRS and CDR2 is YFSETQ. The CDR3 is 13 amino acids. CDR3 amino acids: CASSLFSTDTQYF. The DNA for the CDR3 is TGCGCCAGCAGCTTGTTCAGTACAGATACGCAGTATTTT.

A note on this clonotype: This beta chain slipped into a library made for alpha chains as a stray read, so its size is not meaningful. The rearrangement links TRBV27 to TRBJ1-6; 7 bases match TRBD1. Germline trimming cut 3 bases from V and 7 bases from J; bases unmatched to any gene: 6. CDR1 is MNHEY, CDR2 SMNVEV, per germline (reference sequence). There are 15 residues in the CDR3. The CDR3 loop reads CASSFSGTANSPLHF. CDR3 coding DNA: TGTGCCAGCAGTTTTTCCGGGACAGCCAATTCACCCCTCCACTTT.

This clonotype rates as large. Little can be read into the size of this beta chain, an off-target read in a library designed for alpha chains. The chain joins TRBV5-5 to TRBJ1-5; a possible D gene is TRBD1 (5 bases). In germline, CDR1 is SGHKS, CDR2 YYEKEE (reference sequence). V was clipped by 4 bases and J by 7 bases, with 18 bases between them. The CDR3 consists of 15 residues. Here the CDR3 reads CASSPQGGTGQPQHF. The CDR3 DNA is TGTGCCAGCAGCCCCCAGGGCGGAACGGGACAGCCCCAGCATTTT. The complete variable domain, with remaining parts taken from reference TRBV5-5 and TRBJ1-5, reads DAGVTQSPTHLIKTRGQQVTLRCSPISGHKSVSWYQQVLGQGPQFIFQYYEKEERGRGNFPDRFSARQFPNYSSELNVNALLLGDSALYLCASSPQGGTGQPQHFGDGTRLSIL.

This clonotype rates as medium-sized. In a library made to pick up alpha chains, this beta chain is a stray read with a size that means little. V gene TRBV20-1 combines with J gene TRBJ2-2; 13 bases line up with TRBD2. The CDR3 loop spans 16 amino acids. In germline, CDR1 is DFQATT, CDR2 SNEGSKA (reference sequence). V shed 1 base and J 6 bases; nucleotides not matched to a gene: 5. The CDR3 reads CSARATSGRAPGELFF. Written as DNA, the CDR3 is TGCAGTGCTAGAGCAACTAGCGGGAGGGCCCCCGGGGAGCTGTTTTTT.

This clonotype has only one observation. Because this beta chain is a stray read in a library intended to capture alpha chains, its abundance should not be given much weight. The chain links TRBV19 to TRBJ1-1; D gene ambiguous. V lost 7 bases and J 1 base, leaving 22 bases between the germline ends. This CDR3 spans 17 amino acids. Germline CDR1 reads LNHDA; CDR2 reads SQIVND (reference sequence). CDR3 coding DNA: TGTGCCAGTATGTCTCTCTTGATGTCGTCACAGAACACTGAAGCTTTCTTT. Amino acids: CASMSLLMSSQNTEAFF.

This clonotype is termed medium-sized. Because the library targeted alpha chains, this beta chain is an off-target read whose size means little. The chain has TRBV5-5 and TRBJ2-1; 12 nucleotides line up with TRBD2. The germline gives CDR1 SGHKS, CDR2 YYEKEE (reference sequence). J gave up 5 bases and V 4 bases, and 7 bases lay outside the gene matches. The CDR3 consists of 16 residues. Here the CDR3 DNA reads TGTGCCAGCAGCCTCCGGACTAGCGGGATCCACAATGAGCAGTTCTTC. It specifies CASSLRTSGIHNEQFF.

This clonotype is judged medium-sized. The library was prepared for alpha chains; this beta chain is a stray read, so its frequency means little. For the CDR3, the DNA is TGCAGTGCCCCCCCCCGCGGGGCCTACGAGCAGTACTTC. As protein: CSAPPRGAYEQYF. The chain links TRBV20-1 to TRBJ2-7; D may be TRBD2 (6 bases). The CDR3 runs to 13 residues. Per germline, CDR1 DFQATT and CDR2 SNEGSKA (reference sequence). V lost 6 bases, J lost 2 bases, and 14 bases lay in between.

On this clonotype: Within a library made for alpha chains, this beta chain is off target, and its count is uninformative. The chain links TRBV12-3 or TRBV12-4 to TRBJ2-1, with TRBD1 matching 9 bases. This CDR3 comprises 17 residues. Losses at the gene ends were 6 bases for V and 0 bases for J; bases not matched to a gene: 9. CDR3 nucleotide sequence: TGTGCCAGCAGCTTCCACCCGGGACAGGGCTCCTACAATGAGCAGTTCTTC. Its protein is CASSFHPGQGSYNEQFF.

This clonotype qualifies as medium-sized. This beta chain turned up in a library designed for alpha chains; as an off-target read, its abundance says little. The V and J genes are TRBV7-9 and TRBJ1-1; D unresolved. This CDR3 is built from 12 residues. Trimming shortened V by 1 base and J by 7 bases, and 7 bases separated the two germline ends. Germline V gives CDR1 SEHNR, CDR2 FQNEAQ (reference sequence). CDR3 sequence reads: CASSLVADEAFF. In DNA, the CDR3 is TGTGCCAGCAGCTTAGTGGCAGATGAAGCTTTCTTT.

Concerning this clonotype itself: A library made for alpha chains picked up this beta chain off target, so its size means little. This chain joins TRBV12-3 or TRBV12-4 and TRBJ2-3, with 11 positions matching TRBD2. The CDR3 runs to 14 residues. Unmatched junction bases numbered 1, after V lost 3 bases and J lost 5 bases. CDR3 nucleotides: TGTGCCAGCAGTTTGGGACTAGCGGTAGATACGCAGTATTTT. Translated: CASSLGLAVDTQYF.